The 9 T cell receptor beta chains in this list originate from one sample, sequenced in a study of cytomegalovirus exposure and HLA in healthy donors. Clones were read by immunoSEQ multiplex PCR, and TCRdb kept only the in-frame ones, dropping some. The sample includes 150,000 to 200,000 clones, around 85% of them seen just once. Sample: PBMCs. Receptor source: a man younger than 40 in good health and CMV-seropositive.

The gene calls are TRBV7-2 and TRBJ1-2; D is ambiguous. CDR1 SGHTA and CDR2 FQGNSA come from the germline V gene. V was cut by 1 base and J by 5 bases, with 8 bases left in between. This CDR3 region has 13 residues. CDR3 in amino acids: CASSLVQYYGYTF. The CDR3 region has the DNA TGTGCCAGCAGCTTAGTACAGTATTATGGCTACACCTTC.

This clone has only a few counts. The CDR3 bases are TGCAGTGCTAGTAGAGGTGGGGAGCAGTTCTTC. This encodes CSASRGGEQFF. The chain employs TRBV20-1 and TRBJ2-1; D unresolved. The CDR3 runs to 11 residues. In germline, CDR1 is DFQATT, CDR2 SNEGSKA (reference sequence). V lost 3 bases and J 10 bases, leaving 10 bases between the germline ends.

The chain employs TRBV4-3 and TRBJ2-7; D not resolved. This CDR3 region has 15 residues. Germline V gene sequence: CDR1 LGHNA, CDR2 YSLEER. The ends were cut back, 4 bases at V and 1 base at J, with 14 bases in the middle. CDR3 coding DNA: TGCGCCAGCAGCCCGTTGGTCGGGTTTTCCTACGAGCAGTACTTC. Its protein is CASSPLVGFSYEQYF.

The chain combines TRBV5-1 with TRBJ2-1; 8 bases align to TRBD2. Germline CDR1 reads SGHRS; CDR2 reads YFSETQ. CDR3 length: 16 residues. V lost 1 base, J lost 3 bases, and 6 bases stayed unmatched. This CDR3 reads CASSLFSSGGYNEQFF. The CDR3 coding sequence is TGCGCCAGCAGCTTGTTTTCCAGCGGGGGCTACAATGAGCAGTTCTTC.

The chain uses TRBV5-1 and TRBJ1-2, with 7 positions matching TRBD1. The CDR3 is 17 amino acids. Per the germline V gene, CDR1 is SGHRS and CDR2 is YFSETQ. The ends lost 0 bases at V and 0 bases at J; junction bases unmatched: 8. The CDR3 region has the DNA TGCGCCAGCAGCTTGGAAGGGGGCGACTGGACTAACTATGGCTACACCTTC. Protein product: CASSLEGGDWTNYGYTF.

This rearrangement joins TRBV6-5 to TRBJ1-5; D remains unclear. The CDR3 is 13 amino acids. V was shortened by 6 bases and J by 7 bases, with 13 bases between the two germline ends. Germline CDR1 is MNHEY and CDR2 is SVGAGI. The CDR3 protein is CASSYGLGQPQHF. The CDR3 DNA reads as TGTGCCAGCAGCTACGGTCTCGGGCAGCCCCAGCATTTT.

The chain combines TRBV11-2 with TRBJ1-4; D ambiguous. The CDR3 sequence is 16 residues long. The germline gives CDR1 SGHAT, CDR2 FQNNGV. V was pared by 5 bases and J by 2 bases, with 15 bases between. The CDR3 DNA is TGTGCCAGCAGCCGCCAGACATCCAGTACTAATGAAAAACTGTTTTTT. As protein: CASSRQTSSTNEKLFF.

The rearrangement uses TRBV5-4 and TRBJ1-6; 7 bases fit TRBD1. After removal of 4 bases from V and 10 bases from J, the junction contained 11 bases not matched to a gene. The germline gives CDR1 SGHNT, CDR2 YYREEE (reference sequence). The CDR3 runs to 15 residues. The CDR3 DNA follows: TGTGCCAGCAGCAGAACGACAGGGCCCGGGTCACCCCTCCACTTT. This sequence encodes CASSRTTGPGSPLHF.

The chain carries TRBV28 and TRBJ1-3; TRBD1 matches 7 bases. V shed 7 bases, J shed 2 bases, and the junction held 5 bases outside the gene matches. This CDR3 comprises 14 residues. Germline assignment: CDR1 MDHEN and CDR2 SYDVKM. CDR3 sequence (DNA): TGTGCCAGCATGAACAGGGGACCTGGAAACACCATATATTTT. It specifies CASMNRGPGNTIYF.